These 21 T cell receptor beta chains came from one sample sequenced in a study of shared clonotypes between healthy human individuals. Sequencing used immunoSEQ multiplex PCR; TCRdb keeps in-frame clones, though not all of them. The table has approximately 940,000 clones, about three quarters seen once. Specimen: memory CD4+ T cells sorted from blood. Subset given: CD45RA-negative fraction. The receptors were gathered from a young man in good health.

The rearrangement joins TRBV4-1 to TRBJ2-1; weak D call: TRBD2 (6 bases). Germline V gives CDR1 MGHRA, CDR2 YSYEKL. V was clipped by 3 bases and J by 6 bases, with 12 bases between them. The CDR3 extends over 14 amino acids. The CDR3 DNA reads TGCGCCAGCAGCCATCCGGGACTCTTCAATGAGCAGTTCTTC. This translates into CASSHPGLFNEQFF.

CDR3 coding DNA: TGTGCCAGTAGTATGGGGACAGCGATCCGAAACTCACCCCTCCACTTT. This gives the protein CASSMGTAIRNSPLHF. The V and J genes are TRBV19 and TRBJ1-6, with TRBD1 matching 7 bases. Germline V lookup: CDR1 LNHDA, CDR2 SQIVND (reference sequence). V lost 3 bases and J lost 10; bases outside the gene matches: 12. The CDR3 loop spans 16 amino acids.

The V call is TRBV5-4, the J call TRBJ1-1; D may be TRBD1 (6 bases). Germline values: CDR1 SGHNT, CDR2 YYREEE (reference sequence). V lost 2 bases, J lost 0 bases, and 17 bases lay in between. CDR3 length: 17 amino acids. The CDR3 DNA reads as TGTGCCAGCAGCTTATTTGGCAGGGGATCTGTGAACACTGAAGCTTTCTTT. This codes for CASSLFGRGSVNTEAFF.

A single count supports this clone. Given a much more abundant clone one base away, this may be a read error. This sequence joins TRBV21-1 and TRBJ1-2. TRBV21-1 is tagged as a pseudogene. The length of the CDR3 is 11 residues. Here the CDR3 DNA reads TGTGCCAGCAGCAGAGACTATGGCTACACCTTC. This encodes CASSRDYGYTF.

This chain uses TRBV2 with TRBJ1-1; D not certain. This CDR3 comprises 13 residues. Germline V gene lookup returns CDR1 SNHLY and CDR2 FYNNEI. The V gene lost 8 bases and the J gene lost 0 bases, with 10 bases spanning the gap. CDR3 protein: CASQTSLNTEAFF. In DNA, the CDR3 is TGTGCCAGCCAGACCTCGCTGAACACTGAAGCTTTCTTT.

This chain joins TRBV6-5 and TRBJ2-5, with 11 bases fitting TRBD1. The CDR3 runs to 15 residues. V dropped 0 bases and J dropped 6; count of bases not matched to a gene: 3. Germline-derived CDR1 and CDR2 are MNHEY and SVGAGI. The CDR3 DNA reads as TGTGCCAGCAGTTACTCGGACAGGGGGCGGCAGACCCAGTACTTC. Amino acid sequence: CASSYSDRGRQTQYF.

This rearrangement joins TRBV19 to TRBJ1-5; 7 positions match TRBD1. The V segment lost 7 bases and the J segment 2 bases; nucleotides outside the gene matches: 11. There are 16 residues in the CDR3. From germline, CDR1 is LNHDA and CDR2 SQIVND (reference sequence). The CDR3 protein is CASTDQGGMGNQPQHF. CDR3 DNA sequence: TGTGCCAGTACAGATCAGGGGGGGATGGGCAATCAGCCCCAGCATTTT.

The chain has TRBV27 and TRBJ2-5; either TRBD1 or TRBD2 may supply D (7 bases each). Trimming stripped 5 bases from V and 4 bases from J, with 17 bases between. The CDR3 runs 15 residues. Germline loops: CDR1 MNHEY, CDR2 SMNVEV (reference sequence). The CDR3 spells CASSPQGGRLETQYF. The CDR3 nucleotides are TGTGCCAGCAGTCCGCAGGGGGGGCGTTTAGAGACCCAGTACTTC.

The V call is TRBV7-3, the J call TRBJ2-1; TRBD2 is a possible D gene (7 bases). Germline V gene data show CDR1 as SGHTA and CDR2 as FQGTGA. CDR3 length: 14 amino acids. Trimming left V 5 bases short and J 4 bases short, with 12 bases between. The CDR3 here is CASSRGGQYNEQFF. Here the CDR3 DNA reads TGTGCCAGCAGCAGGGGGGGCCAGTACAATGAGCAGTTCTTC. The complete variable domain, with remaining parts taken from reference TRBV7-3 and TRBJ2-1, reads GAGVSQTPSNKVTEKGKYVELRCDPISGHTALYWYRQSLGQGPEFLIYFQGTGAADDSGLPNDRFFAVRPEGSVSTLKIQRTERGDSAVYLCASSRGGQYNEQFFGPGTRLTVL.

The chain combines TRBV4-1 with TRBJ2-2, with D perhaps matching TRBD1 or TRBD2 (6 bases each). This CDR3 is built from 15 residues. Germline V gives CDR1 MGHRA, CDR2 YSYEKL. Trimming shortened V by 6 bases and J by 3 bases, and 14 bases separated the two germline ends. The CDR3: CASSRGGTYTGELFF. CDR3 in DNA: TGCGCCAGCAGTCGAGGGGGGACCTACACCGGGGAGCTGTTTTTT.

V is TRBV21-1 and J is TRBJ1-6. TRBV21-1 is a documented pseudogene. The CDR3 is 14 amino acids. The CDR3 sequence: CASSKLLADSPLHF. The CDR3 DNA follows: TGTGCCAGCAGCAAATTACTCGCGGATTCACCCCTCCACTTT.

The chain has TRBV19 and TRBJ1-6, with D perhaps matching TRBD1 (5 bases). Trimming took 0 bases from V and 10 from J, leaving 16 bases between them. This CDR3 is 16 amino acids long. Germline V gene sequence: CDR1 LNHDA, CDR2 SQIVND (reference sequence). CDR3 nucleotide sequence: TGTGCCAGTAGTATAGATCGGGCAGGGCTGGGATCACCCCTCCACTTT. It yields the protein CASSIDRAGLGSPLHF. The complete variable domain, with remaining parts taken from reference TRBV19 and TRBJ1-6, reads DGGITQSPKYLFRKEGQNVTLSCEQNLNHDAMYWYRQDPGQGLRLIYYSQIVNDFQKGDIAEGYSVSREKKESFPLTVTSAQKNPTAFYLCASSIDRAGLGSPLHFGNGTRLTVT.

The CDR3 spells CAISDGTGGSNQPQHF. The CDR3 DNA reads as TGTGCCATCAGTGACGGGACAGGGGGGAGCAATCAGCCCCAGCATTTT. The V and J genes are TRBV10-3 and TRBJ1-5, with 11 bases matching TRBD1. The CDR3 totals 16 residues. V shed 3 bases and J 1 base; nucleotides not matched to a gene: 2. The germline V gene encodes CDR1 ENHRY and CDR2 SYGVKD.

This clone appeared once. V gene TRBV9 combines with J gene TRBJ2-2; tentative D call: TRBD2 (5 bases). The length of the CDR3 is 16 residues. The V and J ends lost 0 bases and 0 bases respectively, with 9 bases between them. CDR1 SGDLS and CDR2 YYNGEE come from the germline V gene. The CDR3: CASSVGAAANTGELFF. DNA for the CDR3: TGTGCCAGCAGCGTAGGGGCAGCGGCGAACACCGGGGAGCTGTTTTTT.

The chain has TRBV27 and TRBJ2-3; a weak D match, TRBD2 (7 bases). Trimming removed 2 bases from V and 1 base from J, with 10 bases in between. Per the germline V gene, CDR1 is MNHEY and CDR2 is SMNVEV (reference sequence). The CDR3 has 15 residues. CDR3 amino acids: CASSLAGAGTDTQYF. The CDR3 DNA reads TGTGCCAGCAGTTTAGCGGGGGCTGGCACAGATACGCAGTATTTT.

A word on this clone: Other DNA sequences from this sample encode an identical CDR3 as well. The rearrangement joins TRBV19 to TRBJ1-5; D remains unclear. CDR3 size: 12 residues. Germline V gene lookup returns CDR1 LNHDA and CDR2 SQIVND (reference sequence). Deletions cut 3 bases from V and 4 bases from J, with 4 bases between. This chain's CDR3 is CASSMSNQPQHF. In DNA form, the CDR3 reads TGTGCCAGTAGTATGAGTAATCAGCCCCAGCATTTT.

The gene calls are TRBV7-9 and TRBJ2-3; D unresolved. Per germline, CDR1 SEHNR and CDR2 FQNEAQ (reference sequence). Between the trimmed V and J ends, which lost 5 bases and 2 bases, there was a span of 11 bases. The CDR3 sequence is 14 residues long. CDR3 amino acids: CASSPGSVTDTQYF. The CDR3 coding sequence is TGTGCCAGCAGCCCCGGCTCAGTCACAGATACGCAGTATTTT.

The CDR3 protein is CASSLGGFGYGYTF. CDR3 sequence (DNA): TGTGCCAGCAGCTTGGGAGGGTTTGGCTATGGCTACACCTTC. The rearrangement links TRBV5-6 to TRBJ1-2; D call uncertain. From germline, CDR1 is SGHDT and CDR2 YYEEEE. V lost 0 bases, J lost 4 bases, and 10 bases lay in between. This CDR3 is 14 amino acids long.

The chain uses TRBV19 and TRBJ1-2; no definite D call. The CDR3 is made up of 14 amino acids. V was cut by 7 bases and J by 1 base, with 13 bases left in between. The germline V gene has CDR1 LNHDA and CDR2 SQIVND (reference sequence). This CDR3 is CASTSTRNNYGYTF. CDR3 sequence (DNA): TGTGCCAGTACTTCGACAAGGAATAACTATGGCTACACCTTC.

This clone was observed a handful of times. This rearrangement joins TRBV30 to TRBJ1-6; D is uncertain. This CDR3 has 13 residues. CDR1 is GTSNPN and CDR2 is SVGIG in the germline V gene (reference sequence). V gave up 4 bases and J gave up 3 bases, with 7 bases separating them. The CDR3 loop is CAWTQGYNSPLHF. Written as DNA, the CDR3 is TGTGCCTGGACACAAGGCTATAATTCACCCCTCCACTTT.

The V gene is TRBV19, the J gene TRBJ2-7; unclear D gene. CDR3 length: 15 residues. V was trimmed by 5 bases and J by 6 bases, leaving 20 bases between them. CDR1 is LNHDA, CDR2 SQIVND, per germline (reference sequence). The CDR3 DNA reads TGTGCCAGTAGTGCGATCTCCGGGTCTACCGCCGAGCAGTACTTC. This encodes CASSAISGSTAEQYF.